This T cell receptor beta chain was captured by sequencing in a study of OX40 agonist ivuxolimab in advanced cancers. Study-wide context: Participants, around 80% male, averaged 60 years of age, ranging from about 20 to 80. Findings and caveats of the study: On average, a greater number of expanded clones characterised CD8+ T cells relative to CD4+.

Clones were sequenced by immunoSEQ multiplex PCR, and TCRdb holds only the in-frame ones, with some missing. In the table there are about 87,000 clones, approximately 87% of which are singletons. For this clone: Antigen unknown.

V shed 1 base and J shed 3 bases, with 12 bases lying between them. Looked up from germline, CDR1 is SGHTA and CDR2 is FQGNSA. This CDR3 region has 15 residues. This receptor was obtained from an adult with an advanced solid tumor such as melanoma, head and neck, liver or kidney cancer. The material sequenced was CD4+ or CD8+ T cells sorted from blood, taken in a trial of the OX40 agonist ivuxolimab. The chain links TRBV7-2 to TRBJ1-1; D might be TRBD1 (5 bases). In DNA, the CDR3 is TGTGCCAGCAGCTTAGACGGCAGGGAGGACACTGAAGCTTTCTTT. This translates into CASSLDGREDTEAFF.